This T cell receptor (beta chain) was found in a study of blood T cell repertoires in COVID-19. Study context: PBMCs, B-cell-depleted T cells, or T cells were the source of the cDNA or gDNA that made up the material.

Original data processing: The authors estimated nucleated cell counts from reference gene primer amplification. The table came from immunoSEQ multiplex PCR; TCRdb's copy has only in-frame clones and leaves some out. The DNA gave D and trimming, while V, J and clone size come from that table. The table lists about 44,000 clones, about 86% of them singletons. Trimming cost V 6 bases and J 6 bases; bases outside gene matches: 9. The length of the CDR3 is 15 residues. CDR1 MNHEY and CDR2 SMNVEV come from the germline V gene (reference sequence). This receptor was taken from a human donor in a cohort sampled during active COVID-19. The sample comprised peripheral blood. This sequence joins TRBV27 and TRBJ1-2, with 11 positions matching TRBD1. In nucleotides, the CDR3 is TGTGCCAGCAGATCGCGGGACAGGGGGGTCGATGGCTACACCTTC. Amino acids: CASRSRDRGVDGYTF.